The sequence of this T cell receptor beta chain was determined in a study of blood T cell repertoires in COVID-19. Study as a whole: Sources were T cells, B-cell-depleted T cells, or PBMCs; the material itself was cDNA or gDNA.

Germline CDR1 SGHRS, CDR2 YFSETQ. The CDR3 loop spans 13 amino acids. The ends were cut back, 4 bases at V and 3 bases at J, with 10 bases in the middle. Authors' data handling: Amplification with reference gene primers provided the estimates of nucleated cell counts. Produced via immunoSEQ multiplex PCR; TCRdb's table is partial and in-frame only. V and J calls and clone size follow that table, whereas D and trimming were derived from the DNA. The sample records hundreds of thousands of clones, 87% being singletons. The chain joins TRBV5-1 to TRBJ1-2; no clear D. The clonotype was recovered from a woman aged 60-70 years with COVID-19, enrolled during active disease. The sample was peripheral blood. CDR3: CASSPGGDYGYTF. DNA of the CDR3: TGCGCCAGCAGCCCGGGAGGTGACTATGGCTACACCTTC.